The rows below give T cell receptor beta chains drawn from one sample of a study of control samples from healthy donors and cancer patients. Some clones are missing from TCRdb's copy, which holds only in-frame ones; the method was immunoSEQ multiplex PCR. The sample shows around 94,000 clones, approximately 90% of them seen only once. The sample consisted of blood. These receptors were obtained from a woman aged 45-65 years in good health. The CDR3 runs from the conserved cysteine through the conserved F or W. The D gene is left open where the match is weak. Clone size appears in some rows only: once, few, many, or a class for an expanded clone.

J | size | length | V | D | DNA | CDR3
TRBJ2-7 | NA | 15 | TRBV4-1 | TRBD1 | TGCGCCAGCAGCCAAGGGACAGGGTCAGCCTACGAGCAGTACTTC | CASSQGTGSAYEQYF
TRBJ2-3 | NA | 13 | TRBV12-3/TRBV12-4 | TRBD2 | TGTGCCAGCATAAAGGCGGGGGGCCATACGCAGTATTTT | CASIKAGGHTQYF
TRBJ2-7 | NA | 13 | TRBV5-6 | NA | TGTGCCAGCAGCTTTGATCAAGGCCACGAGCAGTACTTC | CASSFDQGHEQYF
TRBJ2-5 | NA | 14 | TRBV19 | TRBD1 | TGTGCCAGTAGTATACAGGGGGCAGAAGAGACCCAGTACTTC | CASSIQGAEETQYF
TRBJ1-1 | few | 13 | TRBV29-1 | NA | TGCAGCGTTGAGGGTAGTCGGGACACTGAAGCTTTCTTT | CSVEGSRDTEAFF
TRBJ2-7 | NA | 13 | TRBV11-2 | NA | TGTGCCAGCAGCCCTGCGGGGCGCCGGGGGCAGTACTTC | CASSPAGRRGQYF
TRBJ2-7 | once | 15 | TRBV19 | TRBD1 | TGTGCCAGTAGTCACCGGGACAGAGGGGACTACGAGCAGTACTTC | CASSHRDRGDYEQYF
TRBJ2-2 | NA | 17 | TRBV5-4 | TRBD2 | TGTGCCAGCAGCCGCCCCGGACTAGCGGGAGACGGCGGGGAGCTGTTTTTT | CASSRPGLAGDGGELFF
TRBJ2-7 | NA | 12 | TRBV6-5 | NA | TGTGCCAGCGGTAGGTCTACCTACGAGCAGTACTTC | CASGRSTYEQYF
TRBJ2-1 | NA | 14 | TRBV24-1 | NA | TGTGCCACCAGTGACAGGTCAGGATACAATGAGCAGTTCTTC | CATSDRSGYNEQFF
TRBJ2-7 | NA | 11 | TRBV2 | NA | TGTGCCAGCAGCTACCCGACTCAGCAGTACTTC | CASSYPTQQYF
TRBJ1-5 | NA | 14 | TRBV4-3 | TRBD1 | TGCGCCAGCAGCCAGGACAGGGCTCACCAGCCCCAGCATTTT | CASSQDRAHQPQHF
TRBJ1-3 | NA | 17 | TRBV28 | TRBD1 | TGTGCCAGCAGTACAAGAGGACAGGGGATTTCTGGAAACACCATATATTTT | CASSTRGQGISGNTIYF
TRBJ1-1 | NA | 16 | TRBV4-3 | NA | TGCGCCAGCAGCCAAGGCTTGGACCGAACGAACACTGAAGCTTTCTTT | CASSQGLDRTNTEAFF
TRBJ2-7 | NA | 14 | TRBV7-9 | TRBD1 | TGTGCCAGCAGCGCCCGACAGGGATCCTACGAGCAGTACTTC | CASSARQGSYEQYF
TRBJ2-7 | once | 14 | TRBV29-1 | NA | TGCAGCGCAACCGTTCCGGGAGAGGCCTACGAGCAGTACTTC | CSATVPGEAYEQYF
TRBJ1-1 | NA | 15 | TRBV10-3 | NA | TGTGCCATCAGTGAGTCGCAAGGGATGAACACTGAAGCTTTCTTT | CAISESQGMNTEAFF